The 24 T cell receptor beta chains below all came from one sample that was sequenced in a study of CXCR3-negative and CXCR3-positive naive CD8 T cells. In preparing the TRB cDNA libraries, 5' RACE with UMI labels was used. Reprocessing the 5' RACE reads, TCRdb reports a single entry for every CDR3 protein and omits DNA. In all, the sample yields some 140,000 distinct CDR3 sequences. These receptors are not linked to any known antigen. Study-level results: Hydrophobicity of TRB CDR3s was greater in CXCR3-positive naive cells than in CXCR3-negative naive cells.

Material: naive CXCR3+ CD8+ T cells from blood. The subset: CD45RO-CCR7+CD27+CD95- naive CD8+ T cells expressing CXCR3 (TNR3+). These TCRs come from a human donor in good health. Some clones in this sample may be carry-over from other donors' samples.

The chain couples TRBV27 to TRBJ1-1; the TRBD1 assignment by TCRdb is unverifiable without DNA. Germline values: CDR1 MNHEY, CDR2 SMNVEV (reference sequence). This CDR3 has 15 residues. The chain's CDR3 is CASSPLDRSHTEAFF.

V gene TRBV12-3 or TRBV12-4 combines with J gene TRBJ2-7; the D call of TRBD1 rests on TCRdb alone, since no DNA is present to check it. This CDR3 is built from 14 residues. The CDR3 is CASSPDGGTYEQYF.

The chain uses TRBV29-1 and TRBJ2-5; checking the TCRdb D call of TRBD2 is not possible without DNA. This CDR3 comprises 15 residues. CDR1 and CDR2 from the germline V gene are SQVTM and ANQGSEA. The CDR3 spells CSVEGSGRAQETQYF. Supplemented by reference TRBV29-1 and TRBJ2-5, the full variable domain reads SAVISQKPSRDICQRGTSLTIQCQVDSQVTMMFWYRQQPGQSLTLIATANQGSEATYESGFVIDKFPISRPNLTFSTLTVSNMSPEDSSIYLCSVEGSGRAQETQYFGPGTRLLVL.

V and J are TRBV4-2 and TRBJ1-4; TCRdb gives TRBD1 as the D gene, but with no DNA this cannot be confirmed. The CDR3 consists of 12 residues. Germline CDR1 reads LGHNA; CDR2 reads YNFKEQ. The chain's CDR3 is CASSSRDEKLFF.

The chain carries TRBV5-1 and TRBJ2-5; the TCRdb call, TRBD2, lacks DNA for checking. The germline CDR1 and CDR2 sequences are SGHRS and YFSETQ. The CDR3 is made up of 17 amino acids. CDR3 protein: CASSLGTGTSGAKTQYF.

The chain is built from TRBV12-2 and TRBJ1-2; TCRdb proposes TRBD1, but this gene call is untestable without DNA. TRBV12-2 is tagged as a pseudogene. CDR3 length equals 19 residues. CDR3 residues: CASRLIIVVPQGRSYGYTF.

The chain carries TRBV29-1 and TRBJ2-7; the D call of TRBD2 rests on TCRdb alone, since no DNA is present to check it. Germline V CDR1 and CDR2: SQVTM, ANQGSEA. The CDR3 sequence is 14 residues long. The CDR3 loop reads CSVEVPGTLGGQYF.

The rearrangement uses TRBV15 and TRBJ1-5. Germline values: CDR1 LNHNV, CDR2 YYDKDF (reference sequence). The CDR3 has 15 amino acids. The CDR3 region is CATSRDQYSNQPQHF.

V is TRBV7-6 and J is TRBJ2-3; the TCRdb call, TRBD2, lacks DNA for checking. The V gene's germline CDR1 is SGHVS and CDR2 FNYEAQ. The CDR3 extends over 15 amino acids. CDR3 sequence: CASSLASLLTDTQYF.

The V and J genes are TRBV12-3 or TRBV12-4 and TRBJ2-3; as DNA is missing, the TRBD2 call by TCRdb cannot be tested. This CDR3 is built from 13 residues. CDR3 region: CASSLGSSDTQYF.

This chain joins TRBV7-8 and TRBJ2-7; checking the TCRdb D call of TRBD1 is not possible without DNA. Germline values: CDR1 SGHVS, CDR2 FQNEAQ. The CDR3 is made up of 14 amino acids. CDR3 loop: CASTLTGDGWEQYF.

CDR3 residues: CASSVYSDGYTF. The chain couples TRBV7-6 to TRBJ1-2. The CDR3 spans 12 residues. Germline assignment: CDR1 SGHVS and CDR2 FNYEAQ.

The V gene is TRBV28, the J gene TRBJ2-3; TCRdb returns TRBD1, unconfirmable since there is no DNA. Germline V lookup: CDR1 MDHEN, CDR2 SYDVKM. The CDR3 length is 16 residues. This CDR3 reads CASSASGTPGTDTQYF.

This chain links TRBV9 with TRBJ1-1. Germline assignment: CDR1 SGDLS and CDR2 YYNGEE. This CDR3 comprises 12 residues. The CDR3 sequence: CASSPQYTEAFF.

V is TRBV28 and J is TRBJ2-3; TCRdb's D call of TRBD2 is untestable without DNA. The length of the CDR3 is 18 residues. The V gene's germline CDR1 is MDHEN and CDR2 SYDVKM. CDR3 residues: CASSSRDYLTKDTDTQYF.

The V call is TRBV23-1, the J call TRBJ2-5; TCRdb proposes TRBD1, but this gene call is untestable without DNA. TRBV23-1 is placed among ORFs of uncertain function. The CDR3 has 14 residues. CDR3 amino acids: CASPGQPYQETQYF.

The chain couples TRBV29-1 to TRBJ2-7; TCRdb indicates TRBD1, and absent DNA this call remains unverified. Germline assignment: CDR1 SQVTM and CDR2 ANQGSEA. The length of the CDR3 is 12 residues. The CDR3 here is CSVQGQAYEQYF.

The CDR3 is CASSTDRDGFSEQFF. V and J are TRBV7-7 and TRBJ2-1; TCRdb gives TRBD1 as the D gene, but with no DNA this cannot be confirmed. The CDR3 consists of 15 residues. Germline assignment: CDR1 SSHAT and CDR2 FNYEAQ (reference sequence).

This sequence joins TRBV19 and TRBJ2-7; TCRdb's D gene call, TRBD1, goes unchecked for lack of DNA. The CDR3 sequence is 14 residues long. CDR1 and CDR2 from the germline V gene are LNHDA and SQIVND (reference sequence). The CDR3 loop is CASSQTTGAYEQYF.

The chain carries TRBV6-5 and TRBJ2-1. The CDR3 consists of 13 residues. The germline gives CDR1 MNHEY, CDR2 SVGAGI. CDR3 sequence reads: CASSYSTHNEQFF.

The chain links TRBV7-6 to TRBJ2-1; TCRdb reports TRBD2, a call that lacks DNA to check it against. This CDR3 has 18 amino acids. The V gene's germline CDR1 is SGHVS and CDR2 FNYEAQ. CDR3 amino acids: CASSLRRSGSRPYNEQFF.

The J gene is TRBJ1-2, the V gene TRBV13; TCRdb designates TRBD1, a call that cannot be tested without DNA. The CDR3 consists of 15 residues. The germline CDR1 and CDR2 sequences are PRHDT and FYEKMQ (reference sequence). The CDR3 protein is CASSLPGADAYGYTF.

The chain is built from TRBV19 and TRBJ2-3. Germline CDR1 reads LNHDA; CDR2 reads SQIVND (reference sequence). The CDR3 extends over 11 amino acids. This CDR3 reads CASSTSSLQYF.

The chain links TRBV28 to TRBJ2-1; TCRdb designates TRBD1, a call that cannot be tested without DNA. Germline V gene data show CDR1 as MDHEN and CDR2 as SYDVKM. This CDR3 has 15 amino acids. CDR3 sequence: CASSLLGGPYNEQFF. Full variable domain (remainder filled in from reference TRBV28 and TRBJ2-1): DVKVTQSSRYLVKRTGEKVFLECVQDMDHENMFWYRQDPGLGLRLIYFSYDVKMKEKGDIPEGYSVSREKKERFSLILESASTNQTSMYLCASSLLGGPYNEQFFGPGTRLTVL.